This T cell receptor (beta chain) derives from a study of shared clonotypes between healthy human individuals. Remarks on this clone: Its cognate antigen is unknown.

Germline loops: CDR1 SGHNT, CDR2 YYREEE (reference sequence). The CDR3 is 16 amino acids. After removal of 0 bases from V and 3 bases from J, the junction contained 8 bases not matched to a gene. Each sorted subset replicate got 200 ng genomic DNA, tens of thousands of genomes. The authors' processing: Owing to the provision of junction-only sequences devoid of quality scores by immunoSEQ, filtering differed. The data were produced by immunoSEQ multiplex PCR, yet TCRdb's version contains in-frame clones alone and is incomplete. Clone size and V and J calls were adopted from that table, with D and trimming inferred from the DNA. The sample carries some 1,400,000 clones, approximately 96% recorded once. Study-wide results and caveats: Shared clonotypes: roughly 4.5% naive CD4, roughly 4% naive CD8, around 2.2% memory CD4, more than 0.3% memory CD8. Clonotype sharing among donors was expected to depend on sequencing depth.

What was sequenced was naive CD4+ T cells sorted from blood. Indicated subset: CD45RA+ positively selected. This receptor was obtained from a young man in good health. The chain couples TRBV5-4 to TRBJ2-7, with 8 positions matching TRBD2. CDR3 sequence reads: CASSLGVSGNLYEQYF. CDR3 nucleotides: TGTGCCAGCAGCTTGGGAGTTAGCGGGAACCTCTACGAGCAGTACTTC.